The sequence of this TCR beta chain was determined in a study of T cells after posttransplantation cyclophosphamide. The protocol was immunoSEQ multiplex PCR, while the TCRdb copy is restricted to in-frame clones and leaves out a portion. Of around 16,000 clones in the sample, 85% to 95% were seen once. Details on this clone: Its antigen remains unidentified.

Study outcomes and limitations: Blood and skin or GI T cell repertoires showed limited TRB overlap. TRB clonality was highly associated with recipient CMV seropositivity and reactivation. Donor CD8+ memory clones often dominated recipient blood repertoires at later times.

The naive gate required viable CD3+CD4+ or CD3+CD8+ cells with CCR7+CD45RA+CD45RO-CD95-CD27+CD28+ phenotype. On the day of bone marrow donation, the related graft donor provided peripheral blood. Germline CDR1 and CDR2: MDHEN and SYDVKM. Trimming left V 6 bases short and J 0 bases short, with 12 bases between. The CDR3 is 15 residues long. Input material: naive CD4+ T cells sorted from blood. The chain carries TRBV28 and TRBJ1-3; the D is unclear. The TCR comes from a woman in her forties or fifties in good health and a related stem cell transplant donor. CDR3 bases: TGTGCCAGCAGGGGAGGTCAAAGCTCTGGAAACACCATATATTTT. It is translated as CASRGGQSSGNTIYF.